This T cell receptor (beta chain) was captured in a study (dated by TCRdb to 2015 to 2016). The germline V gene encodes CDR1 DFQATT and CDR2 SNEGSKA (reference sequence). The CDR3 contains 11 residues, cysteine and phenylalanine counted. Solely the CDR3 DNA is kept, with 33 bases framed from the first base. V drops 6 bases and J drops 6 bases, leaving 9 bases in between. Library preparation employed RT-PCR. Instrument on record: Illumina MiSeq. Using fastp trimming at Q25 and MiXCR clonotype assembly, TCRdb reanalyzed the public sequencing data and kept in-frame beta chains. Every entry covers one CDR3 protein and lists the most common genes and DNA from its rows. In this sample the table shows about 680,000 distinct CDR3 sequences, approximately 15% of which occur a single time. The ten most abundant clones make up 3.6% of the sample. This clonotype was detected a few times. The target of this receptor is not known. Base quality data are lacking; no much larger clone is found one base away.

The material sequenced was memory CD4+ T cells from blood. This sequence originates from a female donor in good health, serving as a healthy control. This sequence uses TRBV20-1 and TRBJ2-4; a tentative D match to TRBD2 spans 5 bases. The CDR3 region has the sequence CSAGDLNIQYF. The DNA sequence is TGCAGTGCCGGGGATTTAAACATTCAGTACTTC.